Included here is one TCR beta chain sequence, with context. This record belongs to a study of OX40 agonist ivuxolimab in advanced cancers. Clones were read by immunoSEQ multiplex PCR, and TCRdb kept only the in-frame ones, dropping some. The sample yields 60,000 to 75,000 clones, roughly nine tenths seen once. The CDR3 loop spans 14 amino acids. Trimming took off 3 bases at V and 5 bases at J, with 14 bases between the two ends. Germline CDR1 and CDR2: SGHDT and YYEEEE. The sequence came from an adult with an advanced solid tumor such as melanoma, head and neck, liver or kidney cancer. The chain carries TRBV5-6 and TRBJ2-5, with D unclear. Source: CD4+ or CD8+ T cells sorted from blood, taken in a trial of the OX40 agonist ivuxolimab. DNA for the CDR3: TGTGCCAGCAGCTATAATGTGGGAATTGAGACCCAGTACTTC. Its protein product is CASSYNVGIETQYF.